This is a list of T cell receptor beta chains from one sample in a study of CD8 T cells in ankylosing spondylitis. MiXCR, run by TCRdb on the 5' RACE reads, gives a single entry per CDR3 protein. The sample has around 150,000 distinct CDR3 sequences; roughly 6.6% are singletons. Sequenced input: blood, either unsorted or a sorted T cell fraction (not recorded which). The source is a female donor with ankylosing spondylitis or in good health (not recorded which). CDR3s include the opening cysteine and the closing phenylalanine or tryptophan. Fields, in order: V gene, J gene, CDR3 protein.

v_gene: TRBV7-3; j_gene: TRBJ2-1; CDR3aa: CASSSQTGADEQFF
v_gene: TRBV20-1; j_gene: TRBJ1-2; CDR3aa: CSATLGGHIGTNYGYTF
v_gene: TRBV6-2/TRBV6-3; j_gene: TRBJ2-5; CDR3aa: CASSYSQGDIQETQYF
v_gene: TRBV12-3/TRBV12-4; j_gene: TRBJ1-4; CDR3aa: CASSLGQGAREKLFF
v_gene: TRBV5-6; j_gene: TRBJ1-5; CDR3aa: CASSSQGAGQPQHF
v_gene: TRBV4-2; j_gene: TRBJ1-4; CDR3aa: CASSQGHAEKLFF
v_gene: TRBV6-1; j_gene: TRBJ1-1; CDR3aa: CASSAPGNAEAFF
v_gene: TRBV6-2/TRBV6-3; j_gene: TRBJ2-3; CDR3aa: CASSYSASTDTQYF
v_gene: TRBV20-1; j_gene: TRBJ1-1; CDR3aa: CSASHENTEAFF
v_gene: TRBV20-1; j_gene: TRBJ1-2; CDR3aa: CSARGSQVHRGYTF
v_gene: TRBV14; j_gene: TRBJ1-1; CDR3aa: CASSQLPNTEAFF
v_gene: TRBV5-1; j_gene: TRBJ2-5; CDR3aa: CASSLIATPEVIGEETQYF
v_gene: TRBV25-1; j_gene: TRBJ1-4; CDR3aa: CASSEALGWSEKLFF
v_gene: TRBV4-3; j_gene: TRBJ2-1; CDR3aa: CASSHLGEDLSYNEQFF
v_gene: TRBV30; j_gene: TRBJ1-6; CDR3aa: CAWSVVRRNSPLHF
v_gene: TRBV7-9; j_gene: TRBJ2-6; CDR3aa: CASSPPRSSGANVLTF
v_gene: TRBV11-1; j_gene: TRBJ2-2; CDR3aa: CASSPLTLRGVPNTGELFF
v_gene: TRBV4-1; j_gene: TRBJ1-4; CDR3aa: CASSQEPPGGNEKLFF